This T cell receptor (beta chain) is drawn from a study of T-cell memory formation after mild COVID-19. For the study at large: Largely, the TCR clusters proved donor specific. Study-wide points: Among CD4+ contracting clones, most were CM and EM, and CD8+ ones EMRA. CD4/CD8 balance characterized clones contracting day 15 to 85, and CD4+ skew characterized later expanders.

5'RACE with constant-segment primers yielded barcoded, UMI-tagged TCR alpha and TCR beta cDNA libraries. Each CDR3 protein is one row after TCRdb ran MiXCR on the 5' RACE reads. The sample includes about 360,000 distinct CDR3 sequences, about an eighth seen only once; the top ten take around a fifth. Trimming left V 3 bases short and J 3 bases short, with 6 bases between. The CDR3 is made up of 12 amino acids. Germline CDR1 is SEHNR and CDR2 is FQNEAQ (reference sequence). This clonotype was counted many times. The antigen is not known. The TCR sequence derives from a man between 18 and 35 years old who had mild COVID-19 (a few samples of this study predate the infection). Cell type and time point are not known. The chain has TRBV7-9 and TRBJ2-7, with unresolved D. The sequenced sample consisted of PBMCs or a T cell subset sorted from them (not recorded which). CDR3 region: CASSLFYYEQYF. In DNA, the CDR3 is TGTGCCAGCAGCTTGTTCTACTACGAGCAGTACTTC.